These 27 T cell receptor beta chains share one sample of origin, sequenced in a study of spatial heterogeneity in lung cancer. TCRdb recomputed calls from the 5' RACE reads with MiXCR, one row per CDR3 protein. Among tens of thousands of distinct CDR3 sequences, roughly 15% were seen once, and the ten largest hold under 7.5%. Time point specified: sample taken at primary tumor resection. Unsorted tumor, nontumor lung tissue or cryopreserved PBMC supplied the whole RNA. The specimen was PBMCs, collected at surgery. Receptors originate from a male donor with early-stage non-small cell lung cancer.

The table lists this clonotype with many counts. The chain uses TRBV7-3 and TRBJ1-5; the D is unclear. V lost 5 bases, J lost 7 bases, and 12 bases lay in between. CDR1 SGHTA and CDR2 FQGTGA come from the germline V gene. The CDR3 runs to 13 residues. CDR3 loop: CASSPGTGQPQHF. The CDR3 region has the DNA TGTGCCAGCAGCCCAGGCACCGGGCAGCCCCAGCATTTT.

This clonotype was picked up many times. The chain has TRBV7-9 and TRBJ2-5; 8 bases fit TRBD2. Germline CDR1 and CDR2: SEHNR and FQNEAQ (reference sequence). V was pared by 5 bases and J by 4 bases, with 6 bases of the junction left unmatched. CDR3 length equals 14 residues. CDR3 region: CASSRIAGRETQYF. Here the CDR3 DNA reads TGTGCCAGCAGCCGGATAGCGGGACGAGAGACCCAGTACTTC. The whole variable domain, remainder taken from reference TRBV7-9 and TRBJ2-5, is DTGVSQNPRHKITKRGQNVTFRCDPISEHNRLYWYRQTLGQGPEFLTYFQNEAQLEKSRLLSDRFSAERPKGSFSTLEIQRTEQGDSAMYLCASSRIAGRETQYFGPGTRLLVL.

J is TRBJ2-3 and V is TRBV6-5; D may be TRBD2 (6 bases). The CDR3 loop spans 15 amino acids. Germline loops: CDR1 MNHEY, CDR2 SVGAGI. V lost 5 bases, J lost 0 bases, and 12 bases lay in between. The DNA for the CDR3 is TGTGCCAGCAGTGACCGGGGGTCTAGCACAGATACGCAGTATTTT. It translates to CASSDRGSSTDTQYF.

This clonotype has more than one count but fewer than ten. Germline and junction disagree at one end, which may indicate a read error. The chain is built from TRBV12-3 or TRBV12-4 and TRBJ2-5; TRBD2 is a possible D gene (5 bases). This CDR3 is 14 amino acids long. The CDR3 nucleotides read TGTGCCATCAGTCCAGGACGGGGCCAAGAGACCCAGTACTTC. It is translated as CAISPGRGQETQYF.

This rearrangement joins TRBV10-3 to TRBJ1-2, with D perhaps matching TRBD1 (6 bases). The CDR3 extends over 19 amino acids. The V end was cut by 2 bases, the J end by 0 bases, with 22 bases between. The germline gives CDR1 ENHRY, CDR2 SYGVKD. The CDR3 DNA reads TGTGCCATCAGTGAGCCCCAAGGGGGACGGGTCAAGGCTAACTATGGCTACACCTTC. Its protein product is CAISEPQGGRVKANYGYTF.

There are many counts of this clonotype. The chain carries TRBV29-1 and TRBJ2-5, with D unresolved. CDR3 length equals 11 residues. Trimming left V 7 bases short and J 4 bases short, with 10 bases between. The V gene's germline CDR1 is SQVTM and CDR2 ANQGSEA. CDR3 loop: CSGVLGETQYF. For the CDR3, the DNA is TGCAGCGGGGTCTTGGGAGAGACCCAGTACTTC.

This clonotype appeared a few times. The chain uses TRBV20-1 and TRBJ1-2; D might be TRBD1 (5 bases). V gave up 0 bases and J gave up 2 bases, with 10 bases separating them. Germline CDR1 reads DFQATT; CDR2 reads SNEGSKA (reference sequence). The CDR3 runs to 14 residues. CDR3 nucleotide sequence: TGCAGTGCTAGAGATGGAAGGGGCAACTATGGCTACACCTTC. It specifies CSARDGRGNYGYTF.

This clonotype turned up a few times. The chain has TRBV18 and TRBJ1-5; D remains ambiguous. There are 16 residues in the CDR3. The V end was cut by 0 bases, the J end by 7 bases, with 16 bases between. Germline values: CDR1 KGHSH, CDR2 LQKENI. The CDR3 reads CASSPPGGSKGQPQHF. DNA of the CDR3: TGTGCCAGCTCACCACCAGGCGGGTCTAAAGGGCAGCCCCAGCATTTT.

The table lists this clonotype with many counts. The chain recombines TRBV4-2 with TRBJ2-7; 10 nucleotides line up with TRBD1. Germline values: CDR1 LGHNA, CDR2 YNFKEQ. Unmatched junction bases numbered 10, after V lost 0 bases and J lost 2 bases. CDR3 size: 18 residues. The DNA of the CDR3 is TGTGCCAGCAGCCAAGATCCGATCGGACAGGGGGGAACCTACGAGCAGTACTTC. Amino acids: CASSQDPIGQGGTYEQYF.

This chain uses TRBV6-2 or TRBV6-3 with TRBJ2-4; 7 bases agree with TRBD2. The CDR3 has 14 residues. Germline trimming cut 7 bases from V and 4 bases from J; bases unmatched to any gene: 7. The germline V gene has CDR1 MNHEY and CDR2 SVGEGT. CDR3 sequence (DNA): TGTGCCAGCACCAACTTGCGGGGGAAAAACATTCAGTACTTC. This sequence encodes CASTNLRGKNIQYF.

The chain employs TRBV12-3 or TRBV12-4 and TRBJ2-7, with a possible D match to TRBD2 (6 bases). V was pared by 3 bases and J by 0 bases, with 9 bases between. The CDR3 sequence is 14 residues long. The CDR3 protein is CASSFGGISYEQYF. The CDR3 DNA follows: TGTGCCAGCAGTTTCGGCGGGATCTCCTACGAGCAGTACTTC.

This rearrangement joins TRBV7-9 to TRBJ1-2, with TRBD1 matching 7 bases. Germline V gene lookup returns CDR1 SEHNR and CDR2 FQNEAQ (reference sequence). This CDR3 has 15 amino acids. V trimming: 2 bases; J trimming: 3 bases; junction bases outside the gene matches: 6. DNA for the CDR3: TGTGCCAGCAGCTTAACCGGGACAGACTACTATGGCTACACCTTC. Its translation is CASSLTGTDYYGYTF.

CDR3 in DNA: TGCAGTGCACCACCGACCGGCCGGAACACTGAAGCTTTCTTT. Translating it yields CSAPPTGRNTEAFF. The V gene is TRBV20-1, the J gene TRBJ1-1, with unresolved D. Trimming took off 6 bases at V and 1 base at J, with 15 bases between the two ends. The CDR3 loop spans 14 amino acids. Germline CDR1 reads DFQATT; CDR2 reads SNEGSKA (reference sequence).

The V gene is TRBV5-4, the J gene TRBJ2-5, with D perhaps TRBD2 (6 bases). V lost 2 bases and J lost 5, with 16 bases in between. Germline V gives CDR1 SGHNT, CDR2 YYREEE (reference sequence). CDR3 length: 15 residues. The CDR3 bases are TGTGCCAGCAGCTTCGGAGCCGGGAGTTCTGAGACCCAGTACTTC. It translates to CASSFGAGSSETQYF.

The chain recombines TRBV7-9 with TRBJ1-1; no definite D call. The germline CDR1 and CDR2 sequences are SEHNR and FQNEAQ (reference sequence). There are 12 residues in the CDR3. The V and J ends lost 5 bases and 10 bases respectively, with 14 bases between them. CDR3 DNA: TGTGCCAGCAGCCAAAGACTTAGCCCAGCTTTCTTT. Translated: CASSQRLSPAFF.

Only a few counts were recorded for this clonotype. The CDR3 DNA sequence: TGTGCCGGCCGACAGGGATACACAGATACGCAGTATTTT. Its protein product is CAGRQGYTDTQYF. This rearrangement joins TRBV2 to TRBJ2-3; 7 nucleotides agree with TRBD1. CDR3 size: 13 residues. V lost 11 bases, J lost 2 bases, and 7 bases stayed unmatched. CDR1 and CDR2 from the germline V gene are SNHLY and FYNNEI.

This clonotype was counted only a few times. The rearrangement links TRBV3-1 to TRBJ2-1; D unclear. V was clipped by 0 bases and J by 8 bases, with 8 bases between them. The V gene's germline CDR1 is LGHDT and CDR2 YNNKEL (reference sequence). This CDR3 has 13 residues. CDR3 sequence reads: CASSQDVMDEQFF. In DNA, the CDR3 is TGTGCCAGCAGCCAAGATGTGATGGATGAGCAGTTCTTC.

The chain joins TRBV24-1 to TRBJ2-3, with 7 bases fitting TRBD2. V lost 5 bases to trimming and J lost 2 bases; unmatched junction nucleotides: 6. This CDR3 is built from 15 residues. Germline CDR1 is KGHDR and CDR2 is SFDVKD. The CDR3 here is CATSVSAGLTDTQYF. CDR3 DNA sequence: TGTGCCACCAGTGTATCAGCGGGACTCACAGATACGCAGTATTTT.

This clonotype was counted at least ten times. The rearrangement uses TRBV18 and TRBJ1-2; 12 bases are a match to TRBD1. V gave up 3 bases and J gave up 4 bases; unmatched junction bases: 3. The CDR3 covers 15 residues. The germline V gene encodes CDR1 KGHSH and CDR2 LQKENI. The CDR3 spells CASSPGTGGIYGYTF. For the CDR3, the DNA is TGTGCCAGCTCACCTGGGACAGGGGGCATCTATGGCTACACCTTC.

This clonotype was seen ten or more times. This chain connects TRBV29-1 to TRBJ1-2, with D perhaps TRBD1 (5 bases). Trimming stripped 3 bases from V and 4 bases from J, with 18 bases between. The CDR3 runs to 15 residues. Germline CDR1 is SQVTM and CDR2 is ANQGSEA. This CDR3 reads CSVDLQGSTTYGYTF. Written as DNA, the CDR3 is TGCAGCGTTGACCTTCAGGGAAGCACGACCTATGGCTACACCTTC.

This clonotype qualifies as medium-sized. This chain uses TRBV11-1 with TRBJ2-1; D is possibly TRBD2 (5 bases). This CDR3 is built from 14 residues. Trimming left V 3 bases short and J 4 bases short, with 10 bases between. Germline assignment: CDR1 SGHAT and CDR2 FQDESV (reference sequence). The CDR3 here is CASSLEEVYNEQFF. CDR3 sequence (DNA): TGTGCCAGCAGCTTGGAGGAGGTATACAATGAGCAGTTCTTC. The full variable domain, in which reference TRBV11-1 and TRBJ2-1 provide the parts outside the CDR3, is EAEVAQSPRYKITEKSQAVAFWCDPISGHATLYWYRQILGQGPELLVQFQDESVVDDSQLPKDRFSAERLKGVDSTLKIQPAELGDSAMYLCASSLEEVYNEQFFGPGTRLTVL.

The J gene is TRBJ2-7, the V gene TRBV6-5, with 7 bases aligning to TRBD1. The CDR3 totals 15 residues. The germline V gene has CDR1 MNHEY and CDR2 SVGAGI. J was trimmed by 2 bases and V by 0 bases; bases with no gene match: 4. The CDR3 region is CASSYSRDSAYEQYF. The CDR3 nucleotides read TGTGCCAGCAGTTACTCACGGGACAGCGCCTACGAGCAGTACTTC.

Only a few counts were recorded for this clonotype. This chain uses TRBV20-1 with TRBJ1-5; the D is unclear. This CDR3 is 12 amino acids long. The germline gives CDR1 DFQATT, CDR2 SNEGSKA (reference sequence). Trimming removed 6 bases at V and 7 bases at J, with 13 bases between. The CDR3 spells CSASGAGQPQHF. The CDR3 DNA reads TGCAGTGCCAGCGGCGCGGGACAGCCCCAGCATTTT.

This clonotype occurred a few times. The genes are TRBV27 and TRBJ1-5; TRBD1 agrees at 8 bases. V gave up 5 bases and J gave up 3 bases; unmatched junction bases: 6. This CDR3 is built from 15 residues. Per germline, CDR1 MNHEY and CDR2 SMNVEV (reference sequence). In DNA form, the CDR3 reads TGTGCCAGCAGTCCCCTGACAGGGGTCAATCAGCCCCAGCATTTT. Translated: CASSPLTGVNQPQHF.

This clonotype was observed many times. The chain uses TRBV5-5 and TRBJ1-5, with D possibly matching TRBD1 (6 bases). The V end lost 0 bases, the J end lost 6 bases, and 13 bases lay between the germline ends. The CDR3 length is 15 residues. Germline V gives CDR1 SGHKS, CDR2 YYEKEE (reference sequence). This CDR3 is CASSLEGRGRQPQHF. DNA for the CDR3: TGTGCCAGCAGCTTGGAGGGCAGGGGACGTCAGCCCCAGCATTTT.

The chain couples TRBV23-1 to TRBJ1-5, with D perhaps TRBD1 (6 bases). Being an ORF, TRBV23-1 has a function that is uncertain. The V end lost 4 bases, the J end lost 7 bases, and 11 bases lay between the germline ends. The CDR3 covers 13 residues. This chain's CDR3 is CASSLGGPQPQHF. The CDR3 region has the DNA TGCGCCAGCAGTCTGGGGGGGCCCCAGCCCCAGCATTTT.

In this sample, this clonotype turned up a few times. CDR3: CASSQGLRMEQYF. The CDR3 DNA is TGTGCCAGCAGCCAAGGTCTAAGGATGGAGCAGTACTTC. The chain joins TRBV3-1 to TRBJ2-7; D gene uncertain. CDR1 and CDR2 from the germline V gene are LGHDT and YNNKEL (reference sequence). V gave up 1 base and J gave up 7 bases, with 11 bases separating them. The length of the CDR3 is 13 residues.